One and the same sample provided the 24 T cell receptor beta chains below, sequenced in a study of cytomegalovirus exposure and HLA in healthy donors. Only in-frame clones appear in the TCRdb table, and some are missing; sequencing was by immunoSEQ multiplex PCR. Of about 98,000 clones listed, about 90% are singletons. Source material: PBMCs. The receptors come from a man in his late teens or twenties in good health and CMV-seropositive.

The chain combines TRBV7-7 with TRBJ2-5; TRBD1 matches 12 bases. The ends lost 1 base at V and 4 bases at J; junction bases unmatched: 4. The germline V gene encodes CDR1 SSHAT and CDR2 FNYEAQ (reference sequence). This CDR3 is built from 16 residues. The CDR3 protein is CASSLGGTGGRETQYF. CDR3 coding DNA: TGTGCCAGCAGCTTAGGGGGGACAGGGGGCAGAGAGACCCAGTACTTC.

The CDR3 spells CASSSETGLTAYEQYF. The CDR3 DNA sequence: TGTGCCAGCAGTTCCGAGACAGGGCTAACCGCGTACGAGCAGTACTTC. The chain couples TRBV28 to TRBJ2-7; 7 bases fit TRBD1. V lost 4 bases and J lost 4; bases outside the gene matches: 13. Germline CDR1 is MDHEN and CDR2 is SYDVKM. The CDR3 consists of 16 residues.

The chain uses TRBV2 and TRBJ1-5; no reliable D call. Trimming removed 6 bases at V and 6 bases at J, with 12 bases between. The germline gives CDR1 SNHLY, CDR2 FYNNEI. This CDR3 region has 13 residues. This chain's CDR3 is CASSPRGVQPQHF. CDR3 DNA: TGTGCCAGCAGCCCCCGAGGAGTTCAGCCCCAGCATTTT.

This rearrangement joins TRBV2 to TRBJ2-3; weak D call: TRBD1 (5 bases). The CDR3 spans 13 residues. The germline V gene encodes CDR1 SNHLY and CDR2 FYNNEI. Trimming shortened V by 6 bases and J by 4 bases, and 11 bases separated the two germline ends. CDR3 loop: CASSLRGPDTQYF. The DNA for the CDR3 is TGTGCCAGCAGCCTTAGGGGTCCAGATACGCAGTATTTT.

This clone was seen only a few times. The genes are TRBV9 and TRBJ2-7, with 8 bases fitting TRBD2. The junction had 11 bases not matched to a gene; V was cut back by 0 bases and J by 6 bases. This CDR3 is built from 16 residues. CDR1 and CDR2 (germline): SGDLS, YYNGEE. This CDR3 reads CASSVGLLAGPLEQYF. The CDR3 region has the DNA TGTGCCAGCAGCGTAGGTTTATTAGCGGGGCCTCTCGAGCAGTACTTC.

V is TRBV7-2 and J is TRBJ2-1, with 8 bases aligning to TRBD2. The CDR3 runs to 19 residues. The ends lost 5 bases at V and 0 bases at J; junction bases unmatched: 15. Germline loops: CDR1 SGHTA, CDR2 FQGNSA. For the CDR3, the DNA is TGTGCCAGCAGCCCAAGGGGGGGCGGGAGGACAAGCTCCTACAATGAGCAGTTCTTC. Its protein is CASSPRGGGRTSSYNEQFF.

The gene calls are TRBV4-3 and TRBJ2-7; maybe TRBD2 (5 bases). V was shortened by 0 bases and J by 2 bases, with 17 bases between the two germline ends. Looked up from germline, CDR1 is LGHNA and CDR2 is YSLEER. There are 17 residues in the CDR3. The CDR3 nucleotides read TGCGCCAGCAGCCAAGAGGGCTCGGGGATCGGGGCCTACGAGCAGTACTTC. Protein product: CASSQEGSGIGAYEQYF.

The chain employs TRBV6-1 and TRBJ2-1; 11 positions match TRBD2. J gave up 8 bases and V 8 bases, and 5 bases lay outside the gene matches. Looked up from germline, CDR1 is MNHNS and CDR2 is SASEGT. This CDR3 spans 13 amino acids. For the CDR3, the DNA is TGTGCCAGCGCGTCTAGCGGGAGGTATGAGCAGTTCTTC. It yields the protein CASASSGRYEQFF.

The sample holds one count of this clone. This chain uses TRBV7-9 with TRBJ1-3; no reliable D call. Germline V lookup: CDR1 SEHNR, CDR2 FQNEAQ (reference sequence). The CDR3 length is 14 residues. The V and J ends lost 2 bases and 0 bases respectively, with 5 bases between them. CDR3 in amino acids: CASSLLSSGNTIYF. For the CDR3, the DNA is TGTGCCAGCAGCTTATTGAGCTCTGGAAACACCATATATTTT.

CDR3 residues: CASSPTGNEQFF. For the CDR3, the DNA is TGTGCCAGCAGCCCGACAGGCAATGAGCAGTTCTTC. The gene calls are TRBV27 and TRBJ2-1; possible D gene TRBD1, 6 bases. The germline V gene has CDR1 MNHEY and CDR2 SMNVEV (reference sequence). Trimming removed 6 bases from V and 6 bases from J, with 9 bases in between. The CDR3 loop spans 12 amino acids.

The V gene is TRBV18, the J gene TRBJ1-2, with D possibly being TRBD1 (6 bases). The germline gives CDR1 KGHSH, CDR2 LQKENI. Trimming shortened V by 4 bases and J by 0 bases, and 12 bases separated the two germline ends. CDR3 length: 15 residues. DNA of the CDR3: TGTGCCAGCTCACGAACCGGGACAACTAACTATGGCTACACCTTC. Amino acids: CASSRTGTTNYGYTF.

The sample holds one count of this clone. The chain has TRBV4-3 and TRBJ1-1; TRBD1 agrees at 8 bases. Germline CDR1 LGHNA, CDR2 YSLEER. Losses at the gene ends were 5 bases for V and 6 bases for J; bases not matched to a gene: 11. The length of the CDR3 is 15 residues. CDR3 DNA sequence: TGCGCCAGCAGCGACGGGACAGGCGAAAACTCTGAAGCTTTCTTT. It is translated as CASSDGTGENSEAFF.

This chain uses TRBV19 with TRBJ1-5; no firm D call. V shed 4 bases and J shed 9 bases, with 7 bases lying between them. Germline loops: CDR1 LNHDA, CDR2 SQIVND (reference sequence). This CDR3 spans 11 amino acids. CDR3 nucleotide sequence: TGTGCCAGTAGTACCGGCGGGCCCCAGCATTTT. Translation gives CASSTGGPQHF. Combining the CDR3 with reference TRBV19 and TRBJ1-5 gives the whole variable domain DGGITQSPKYLFRKEGQNVTLSCEQNLNHDAMYWYRQDPGQGLRLIYYSQIVNDFQKGDIAEGYSVSREKKESFPLTVTSAQKNPTAFYLCASSTGGPQHFGDGTRLSIL.

This chain links TRBV4-3 with TRBJ2-2, with D unresolved. From germline, CDR1 is LGHNA and CDR2 YSLEER. Trimming removed 1 base from V and 1 base from J, with 4 bases in between. The CDR3 spans 14 residues. The CDR3 sequence is CASSQGENTGELFF. In DNA, the CDR3 is TGCGCCAGCAGCCAAGGAGAGAACACCGGGGAGCTGTTTTTT.

This clone was counted a few times. This rearrangement joins TRBV6-5 to TRBJ2-5; 8 bases are a match to TRBD1. V was clipped by 9 bases and J by 5 bases; unmatched bases: 8. In germline, CDR1 is MNHEY, CDR2 SVGAGI. The CDR3 contains 13 residues. CDR3 region: CASQPGGRETQYF. In nucleotides, the CDR3 is TGTGCCAGTCAGCCAGGGGGCCGGGAGACCCAGTACTTC.

CDR3 region: CASSFSRAGTDTQYF. CDR3 DNA sequence: TGTGCCAGCAGTTTCTCGCGGGCCGGCACAGATACGCAGTATTTT. This chain uses TRBV28 with TRBJ2-3; the D gene is possibly TRBD2 (5 bases). Between the trimmed V and J ends, which lost 3 bases and 1 base, there was a span of 11 bases. Germline assignment: CDR1 MDHEN and CDR2 SYDVKM. This CDR3 spans 15 amino acids. The whole variable domain, filled in from reference TRBV28 and TRBJ2-3, reads DVKVTQSSRYLVKRTGEKVFLECVQDMDHENMFWYRQDPGLGLRLIYFSYDVKMKEKGDIPEGYSVSREKKERFSLILESASTNQTSMYLCASSFSRAGTDTQYFGPGTRLTVL.

This sequence joins TRBV7-3 and TRBJ2-7; D might be TRBD1 (6 bases). CDR3 length: 13 residues. In germline, CDR1 is SGHTA, CDR2 FQGTGA. Trimming removed 1 base from V and 3 bases from J, with 7 bases in between. The CDR3 is CASSLIGGYEQYF. CDR3 in DNA: TGTGCCAGCAGCTTAATAGGGGGCTACGAGCAGTACTTC.

V and J are TRBV28 and TRBJ1-5, with TRBD1 as a possible D gene (6 bases). The V and J ends lost 2 bases and 2 bases respectively, with 10 bases between them. This CDR3 region has 15 residues. Per germline, CDR1 MDHEN and CDR2 SYDVKM. Here the CDR3 DNA reads TGTGCCAGCAGTTTAGCGTCAGGGGGCAATCAGCCCCAGCATTTT. Its translation: CASSLASGGNQPQHF. The full variable domain, completed using reference TRBV28 and TRBJ1-5, is DVKVTQSSRYLVKRTGEKVFLECVQDMDHENMFWYRQDPGLGLRLIYFSYDVKMKEKGDIPEGYSVSREKKERFSLILESASTNQTSMYLCASSLASGGNQPQHFGDGTRLSIL.

CDR3 in amino acids: CASSQDSIGEGLYEQYF. In nucleotides, the CDR3 is TGCGCCAGCAGCCAAGACTCGATCGGGGAGGGCCTCTACGAGCAGTACTTC. This chain links TRBV4-1 with TRBJ2-7; TRBD2 matches at 7 bases. The germline gives CDR1 MGHRA, CDR2 YSYEKL. Trimming cost V 0 bases and J 3 bases; bases outside gene matches: 11. The CDR3 spans 17 residues.

This clone was detected only a few times. The chain recombines TRBV6-5 with TRBJ1-2; TRBD1 matches 10 bases. This CDR3 is 15 amino acids long. The germline CDR1 and CDR2 sequences are MNHEY and SVGAGI. V dropped 2 bases and J dropped 4; count of bases not matched to a gene: 4. CDR3: CASSYDRGRLYGYTF. Here the CDR3 DNA reads TGTGCCAGCAGTTACGACAGGGGGCGCCTCTATGGCTACACCTTC.

This clone was seen only once. The genes are TRBV6-6 and TRBJ2-7; 10 nucleotides line up with TRBD1. The CDR3 is 14 amino acids. Trimming removed 2 bases from V and 3 bases from J; junction bases left unmatched: 1. From germline, CDR1 is MNHNY and CDR2 SVGAGI (reference sequence). The CDR3 is CASSYGTGDYEQYF. The CDR3 DNA is TGTGCCAGCAGTTACGGGACAGGGGACTACGAGCAGTACTTC.

The chain's CDR3 is CASSLGGGVIHEQYF. The DNA of the CDR3 is TGTGCCAGCAGCTTAGGCGGGGGTGTTATCCACGAGCAGTACTTC. The rearrangement joins TRBV13 to TRBJ2-7; a weak D match, TRBD2 (6 bases). The CDR3 totals 15 residues. Trimming removed 0 bases from V and 5 bases from J, with 14 bases in between. Germline CDR1 reads PRHDT; CDR2 reads FYEKMQ (reference sequence).

The J gene is TRBJ2-7, the V gene TRBV11-2; 12 positions agree with TRBD2. Trimming took 5 bases from V and 3 from J; bases not matched to a gene: 5. The CDR3 contains 15 residues. Germline V CDR1 and CDR2: SGHAT, FQNNGV. DNA for the CDR3: TGTGCCAGCAGCGCCAGACTAGCGGGGGACTACGAGCAGTACTTC. Amino acid sequence: CASSARLAGDYEQYF.

This sequence joins TRBV11-3 and TRBJ2-7; D is possibly TRBD2 (5 bases). The germline V gene has CDR1 SGHNT and CDR2 YENEEA. The V end was cut by 5 bases, the J end by 3 bases, with 17 bases between. The CDR3 contains 15 residues. Here the CDR3 reads CASSPGVLKGYEQYF. CDR3 DNA sequence: TGTGCCAGCAGCCCCGGGGTCCTTAAGGGCTACGAGCAGTACTTC.